The present T cell receptor beta chain was sequenced within a study of blood T cell repertoires in COVID-19. Study context: Material from acute and convalescent COVID-19 was sourced from the United States, Italy and Spain.

CDR3 length equals 14 residues. V was pared by 3 bases and J by 7 bases, with 1 base of the junction left unmatched. Germline V CDR1 and CDR2: LNHNV, YYDKDF (reference sequence). Some clones are missing from TCRdb's copy, which holds only in-frame ones; the method was immunoSEQ multiplex PCR. The sample shows some 310,000 clones, around 90% of them seen only once. The source is a man aged 45-60 years with active or convalescent COVID-19. The sequencing input was peripheral blood. This chain joins TRBV15 and TRBJ1-4, with 11 bases fitting TRBD1. The CDR3 here is CATSSGQGAEKLFF. The CDR3 DNA is TGTGCCACCAGCAGTGGACAGGGGGCTGAAAAACTGTTTTTT.